A selection of T cell receptor beta chains follows, all from one sample in a study of cytomegalovirus exposure and HLA in healthy donors. Generated by immunoSEQ multiplex PCR, the TCRdb table keeps only in-frame clones and is missing some. The table lists tens of thousands of clones, roughly 79% of them singletons, with 5.5% to 7% in the top ten. Material for sequencing was PBMCs. These receptors originate from a man aged 50 to 59 in good health and CMV-seronegative. Each CDR3 is given with its conserved first and last residue. The D gene is left open where the match is weak. The size entry is marked missing in some rows and otherwise reads once, few, many or a size class.

len	v_gene	j_gene	d_gene	abundance	CDR3aa	CDR3nt
16	TRBV4-3	TRBJ2-7	NA	once	CASSQGMSGLFYEQYF	TGCGCCAGCAGCCAAGGGATGTCGGGACTCTTCTACGAGCAGTACTTC
16	TRBV7-9	TRBJ1-2	NA	once	CASSFFGRGADYGYTF	TGTGCCAGCAGCTTTTTTGGGAGGGGGGCCGACTATGGCTACACCTTC
16	TRBV5-1	TRBJ2-6	NA	NA	CASSLDGGSGANVLTF	TGCGCCAGCAGCTTGGACGGAGGGTCTGGGGCCAACGTCCTGACTTTC
13	TRBV28	TRBJ2-7	NA	NA	CASSFLSRHEQYF	TGTGCCAGCAGTTTCCTCTCCAGGCACGAGCAGTACTTC
14	TRBV4-2	TRBJ1-2	NA	NA	CASSQEGTYYGYTF	TGTGCCAGCAGCCAAGAGGGCACCTACTATGGCTACACCTTC
14	TRBV28	TRBJ1-2	NA	once	CASSTGNFNYGYTF	TGTGCCAGCAGTACAGGGAACTTTAACTATGGCTACACCTTC
13	TRBV6-5	TRBJ1-2	NA	NA	CASSYSGLNGYTF	TGTGCCAGCAGTTACTCGGGGCTTAATGGCTACACCTTC
15	TRBV5-1	TRBJ2-7	TRBD1	NA	CASSFPDRDLYEQYF	TGCGCCAGCAGCTTTCCCGACAGGGACCTCTACGAGCAGTACTTC
13	TRBV29-1	TRBJ1-3	TRBD1	NA	CSAATGVEDTIYF	TGCAGCGCGGCGACAGGGGTCGAGGACACCATATATTTT
13	TRBV27	TRBJ1-4	NA	few	CASSLRWAEKLFF	TGTGCCAGCAGTTTACGGTGGGCTGAAAAACTGTTTTTT
9	TRBV20-1	TRBJ1-1	NA	few	CSARQGAFF	TGCAGTGCTAGACAGGGGGCTTTCTTT
14	TRBV6-1	TRBJ2-7	NA	few	CASTNSGHLYEQYF	TGTGCCAGCACCAACTCGGGACACCTCTACGAGCAGTACTTC
15	TRBV6-1	TRBJ2-7	TRBD1	few	CASNVGQGAIGEQYF	TGTGCCAGCAATGTAGGACAGGGAGCTATAGGCGAGCAGTACTTC
14	TRBV10-3	TRBJ2-5	TRBD1	NA	CAISKGTGQETQYF	TGTGCCATCAGTAAGGGGACAGGCCAAGAGACCCAGTACTTC
16	TRBV30	TRBJ2-1	NA	NA	CAWSYGVGGGYNEQFF	TGTGCCTGGAGTTACGGGGTGGGGGGTGGCTACAATGAGCAGTTCTTC
14	TRBV18	TRBJ1-1	NA	NA	CASSPVVLNTEAFF	TGTGCCAGCTCACCGGTAGTCCTGAACACTGAAGCTTTCTTT